Sequencing of this T cell receptor (beta chain) was carried out in a study of CD4 T cells in relation to SARS-CoV-2 and coronaviruses. About this clone: Its antigen is unidentified.

The repertoire was sequenced with immunoSEQ multiplex PCR; TCRdb's copy has only in-frame clones and lacks some. Of tens of thousands of clones listed, more than 65% are singletons. The V gene's germline CDR1 is SGHRS and CDR2 YFSETQ. The ends were cut back, 4 bases at V and 0 bases at J, with 14 bases in the middle. The CDR3 sequence is 17 residues long. The sequence was collected from an adult with COVID-19. This sequence joins TRBV5-1 and TRBJ2-6; weak D call: TRBD1 (7 bases). The sequencing sample was made of memory CD4+ T cells from PBMCs, cultured in vitro. In DNA form, the CDR3 reads TGCGCCAGCAGCGCTGCGGGACAGAGCTCTGGGGCCAACGTCCTGACTTTC. It specifies CASSAAGQSSGANVLTF.